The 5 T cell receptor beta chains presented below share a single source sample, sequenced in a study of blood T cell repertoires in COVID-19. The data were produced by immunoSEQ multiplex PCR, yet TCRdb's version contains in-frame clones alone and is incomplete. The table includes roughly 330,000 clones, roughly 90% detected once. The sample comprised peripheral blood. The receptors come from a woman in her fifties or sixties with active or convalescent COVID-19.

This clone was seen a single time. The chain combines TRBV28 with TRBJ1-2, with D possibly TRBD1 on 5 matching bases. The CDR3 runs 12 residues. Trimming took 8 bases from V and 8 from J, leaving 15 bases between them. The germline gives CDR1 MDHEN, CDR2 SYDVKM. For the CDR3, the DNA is TGTGCCAGCGGAGCCGGGGGGGAAGGCTACACCTTC. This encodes CASGAGGEGYTF.

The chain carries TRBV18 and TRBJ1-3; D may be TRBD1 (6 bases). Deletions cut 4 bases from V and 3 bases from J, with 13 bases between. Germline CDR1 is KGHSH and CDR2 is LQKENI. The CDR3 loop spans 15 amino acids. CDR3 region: CASSLTGQSGNTIYF. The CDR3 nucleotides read TGTGCCAGCTCACTAACTGGACAGAGTGGAAACACCATATATTTT. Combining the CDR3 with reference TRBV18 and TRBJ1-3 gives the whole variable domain NAGVMQNPRHLVRRRGQEARLRCSPMKGHSHVYWYRQLPEEGLKFMVYLQKENIIDESGMPKERFSAEFPKEGPSILRIQQVVRGDSAAYFCASSLTGQSGNTIYFGEGSWLTVV.

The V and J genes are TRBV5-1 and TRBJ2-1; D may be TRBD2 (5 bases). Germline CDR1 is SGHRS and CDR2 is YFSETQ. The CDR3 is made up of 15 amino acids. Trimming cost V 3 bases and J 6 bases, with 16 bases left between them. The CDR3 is CASSSPGWSINEQFF. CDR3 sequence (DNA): TGCGCCAGCAGCTCGCCGGGGTGGTCTATCAATGAGCAGTTCTTC. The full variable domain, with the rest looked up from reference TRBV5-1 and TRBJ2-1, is KAGVTQTPRYLIKTRGQQVTLSCSPISGHRSVSWYQQTPGQGLQFLFEYFSETQRNKGNFPGRFSGRQFSNSRSEMNVSTLELGDSALYLCASSSPGWSINEQFFGPGTRLTVL.

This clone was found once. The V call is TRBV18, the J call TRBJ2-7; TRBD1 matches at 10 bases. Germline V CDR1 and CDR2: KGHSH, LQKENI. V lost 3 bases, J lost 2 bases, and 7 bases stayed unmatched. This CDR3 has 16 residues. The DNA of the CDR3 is TGTGCCAGCTCACCCCTTACCGGGACAGGGGCCTACGAGCAGTACTTC. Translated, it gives CASSPLTGTGAYEQYF.

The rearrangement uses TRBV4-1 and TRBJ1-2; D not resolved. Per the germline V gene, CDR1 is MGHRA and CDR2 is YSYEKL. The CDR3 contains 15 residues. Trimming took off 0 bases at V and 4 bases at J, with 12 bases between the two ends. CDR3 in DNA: TGCGCCAGCAGCCAAGATCTACAGACCCTCTATGGCTACACCTTC. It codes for CASSQDLQTLYGYTF.